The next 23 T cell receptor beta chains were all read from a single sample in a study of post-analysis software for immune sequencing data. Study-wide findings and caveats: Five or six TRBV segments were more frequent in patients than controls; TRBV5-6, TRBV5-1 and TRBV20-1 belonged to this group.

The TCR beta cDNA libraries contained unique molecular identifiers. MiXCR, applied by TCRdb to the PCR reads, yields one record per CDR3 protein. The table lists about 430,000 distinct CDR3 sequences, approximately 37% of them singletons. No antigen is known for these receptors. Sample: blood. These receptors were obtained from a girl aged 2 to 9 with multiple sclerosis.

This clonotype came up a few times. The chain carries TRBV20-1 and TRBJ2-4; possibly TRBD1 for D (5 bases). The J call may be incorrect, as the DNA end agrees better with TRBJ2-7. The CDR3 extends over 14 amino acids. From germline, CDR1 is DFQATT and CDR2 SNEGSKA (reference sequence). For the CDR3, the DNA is TGCAGTGCTAGAGAGTCCCAGGGTAGCTACGAGCAGTACTTC. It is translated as CSARESQGSYEQYF.

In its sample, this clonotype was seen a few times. DNA of the CDR3: TGTGCCAGCAGGCTTGCTGGGGCAGATACGCAGTATTTT. This gives the protein CASRLAGADTQYF. This sequence joins TRBV6-2 or TRBV6-3 and TRBJ2-3; D not resolved. V was pared by 6 bases and J by 4 bases, with 11 bases between. Germline-derived CDR1 and CDR2 are MNHEY and SVGEGT. There are 13 residues in the CDR3.

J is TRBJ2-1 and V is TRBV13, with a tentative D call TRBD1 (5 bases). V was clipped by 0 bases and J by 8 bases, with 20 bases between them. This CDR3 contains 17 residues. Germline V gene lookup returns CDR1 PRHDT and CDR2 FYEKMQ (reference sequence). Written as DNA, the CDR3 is TGTGCCAGCAGCTTAGGCCATAAGGGGCTTGCGGTGGATGAGCAGTTCTTC. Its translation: CASSLGHKGLAVDEQFF.

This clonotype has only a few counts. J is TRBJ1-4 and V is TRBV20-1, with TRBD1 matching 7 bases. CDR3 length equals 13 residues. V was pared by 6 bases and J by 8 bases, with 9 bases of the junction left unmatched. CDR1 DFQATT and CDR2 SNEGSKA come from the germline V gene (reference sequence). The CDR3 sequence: CSAQTGFGEKLFF. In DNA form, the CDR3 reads TGCAGTGCGCAGACAGGGTTCGGAGAAAAACTGTTTTTT.

CDR3 amino acids: CASSPLISGTEAFF. The CDR3 DNA reads as TGTGCCAGCAGCCCTCTAATTTCGGGGACTGAAGCTTTCTTT. The chain combines TRBV5-5 with TRBJ1-1; D remains unclear. Per germline, CDR1 SGHKS and CDR2 YYEKEE (reference sequence). The CDR3 length is 14 residues. V dropped 4 bases and J dropped 5 bases, with 15 bases sitting between them. The complete variable domain, with remaining parts taken from reference TRBV5-5 and TRBJ1-1, reads DAGVTQSPTHLIKTRGQQVTLRCSPISGHKSVSWYQQVLGQGPQFIFQYYEKEERGRGNFPDRFSARQFPNYSSELNVNALLLGDSALYLCASSPLISGTEAFFGQGTRLTVV.

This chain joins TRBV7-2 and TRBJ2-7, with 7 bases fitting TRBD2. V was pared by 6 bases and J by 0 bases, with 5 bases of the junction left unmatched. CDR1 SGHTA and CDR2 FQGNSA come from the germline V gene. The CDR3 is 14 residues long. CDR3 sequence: CASRTGGSSYEQYF. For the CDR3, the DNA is TGTGCCAGCAGGACTGGCGGGAGCTCCTACGAGCAGTACTTC.

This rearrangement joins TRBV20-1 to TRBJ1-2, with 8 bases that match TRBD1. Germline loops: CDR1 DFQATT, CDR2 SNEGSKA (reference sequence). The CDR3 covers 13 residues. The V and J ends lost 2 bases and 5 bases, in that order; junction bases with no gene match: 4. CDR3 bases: TGCAGTGCTAGACCCTGGACAGGGTATGGCTACACCTTC. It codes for CSARPWTGYGYTF.

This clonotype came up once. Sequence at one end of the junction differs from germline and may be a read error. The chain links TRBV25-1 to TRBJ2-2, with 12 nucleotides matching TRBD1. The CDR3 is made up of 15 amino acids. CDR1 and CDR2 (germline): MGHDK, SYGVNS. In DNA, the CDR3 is TGTGCCAGCAGTTCGGGACAGGGGGCACCCGGGGAACTGTTTTTT. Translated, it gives CASSSGQGAPGELFF. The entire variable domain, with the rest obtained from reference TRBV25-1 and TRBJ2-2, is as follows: EADIYQTPRYLVIGTGKKITLECSQTMGHDKMYWYQQDPGMELHLIHYSYGVNSTEKGDLSSESTVSRIRTEHFPLTLESARPSHTSQYLCASSSGQGAPGELFFGEGSRLTVL.

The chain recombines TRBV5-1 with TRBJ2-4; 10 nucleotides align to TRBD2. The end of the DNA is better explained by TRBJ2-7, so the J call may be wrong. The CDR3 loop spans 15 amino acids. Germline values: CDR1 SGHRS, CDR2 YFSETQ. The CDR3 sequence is CASSLSTSGNYEQYF. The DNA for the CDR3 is TGCGCCAGCAGCTTGTCTACTAGCGGGAACTACGAGCAGTACTTC.

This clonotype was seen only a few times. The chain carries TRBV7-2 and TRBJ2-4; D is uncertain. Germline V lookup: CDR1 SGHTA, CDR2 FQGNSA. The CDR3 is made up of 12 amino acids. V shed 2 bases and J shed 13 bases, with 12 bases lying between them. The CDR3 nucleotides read TGTGCCAGCAGCTTACCCCGGGCCGGGCAGTACTTC. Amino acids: CASSLPRAGQYF.

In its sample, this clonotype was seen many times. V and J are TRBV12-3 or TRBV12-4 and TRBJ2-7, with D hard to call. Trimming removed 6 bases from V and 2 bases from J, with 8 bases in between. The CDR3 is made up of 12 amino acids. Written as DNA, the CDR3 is TGTGCCAGCAGGGACGACACCTACGAGCAGTACTTC. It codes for CASRDDTYEQYF.

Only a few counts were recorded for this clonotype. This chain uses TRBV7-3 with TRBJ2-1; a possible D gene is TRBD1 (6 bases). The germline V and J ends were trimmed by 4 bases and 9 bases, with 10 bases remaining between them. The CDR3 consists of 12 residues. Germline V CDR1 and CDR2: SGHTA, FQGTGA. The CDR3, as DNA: TGTGCCAGCAGCTCCAGGGGTGGTGAGCAGTTCTTC. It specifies CASSSRGGEQFF.

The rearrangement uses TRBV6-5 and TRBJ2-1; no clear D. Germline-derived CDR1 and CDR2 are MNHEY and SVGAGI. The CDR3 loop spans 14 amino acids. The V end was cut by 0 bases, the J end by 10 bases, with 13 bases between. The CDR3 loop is CASSYSTVNVEQFF. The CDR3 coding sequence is TGTGCCAGCAGTTACTCGACGGTTAACGTCGAGCAGTTCTTC.

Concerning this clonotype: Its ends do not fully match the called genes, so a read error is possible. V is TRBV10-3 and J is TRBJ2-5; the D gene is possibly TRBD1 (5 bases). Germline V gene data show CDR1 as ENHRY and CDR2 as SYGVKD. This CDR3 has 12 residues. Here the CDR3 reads CATSDRDETQYF. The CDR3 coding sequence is TGTGCCACCAGTGACAGAGACGAGACCCAGTACTTC.

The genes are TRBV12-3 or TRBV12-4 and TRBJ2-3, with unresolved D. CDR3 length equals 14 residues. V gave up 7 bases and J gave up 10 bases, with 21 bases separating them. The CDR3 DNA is TGTGCCAGCACCTTAGCCCCCGACCCTTGGGCGCAGTATTTT. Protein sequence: CASTLAPDPWAQYF.

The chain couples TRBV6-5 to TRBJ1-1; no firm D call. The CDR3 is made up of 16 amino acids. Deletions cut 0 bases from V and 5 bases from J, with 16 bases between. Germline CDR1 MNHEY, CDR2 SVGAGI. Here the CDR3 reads CASSYSRGVPGTEAFF. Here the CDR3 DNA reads TGTGCCAGCAGTTACTCGAGAGGTGTGCCTGGAACTGAAGCTTTCTTT.

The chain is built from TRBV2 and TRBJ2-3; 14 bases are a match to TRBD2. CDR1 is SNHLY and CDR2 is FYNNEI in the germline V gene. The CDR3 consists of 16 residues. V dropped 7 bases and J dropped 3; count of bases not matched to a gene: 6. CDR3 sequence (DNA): TGTGCCAGCATGGGGACTAGCGGGAGAGCAACAGATACGCAGTATTTT. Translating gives CASMGTSGRATDTQYF.

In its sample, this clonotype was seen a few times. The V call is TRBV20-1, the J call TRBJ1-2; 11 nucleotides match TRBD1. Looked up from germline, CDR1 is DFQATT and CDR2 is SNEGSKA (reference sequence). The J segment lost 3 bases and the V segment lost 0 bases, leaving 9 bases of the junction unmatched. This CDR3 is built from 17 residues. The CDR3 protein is CSARDMDRGREDYGYTF. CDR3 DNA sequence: TGCAGTGCTAGAGATATGGACAGGGGGCGCGAGGACTATGGCTACACCTTC.

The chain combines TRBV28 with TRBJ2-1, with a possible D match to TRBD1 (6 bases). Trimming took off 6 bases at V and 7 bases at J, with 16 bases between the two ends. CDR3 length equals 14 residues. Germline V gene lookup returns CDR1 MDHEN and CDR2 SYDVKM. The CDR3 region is CASSPITGRNEQFF. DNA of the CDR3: TGTGCCAGCAGCCCCATTACAGGGAGAAATGAGCAGTTCTTC.

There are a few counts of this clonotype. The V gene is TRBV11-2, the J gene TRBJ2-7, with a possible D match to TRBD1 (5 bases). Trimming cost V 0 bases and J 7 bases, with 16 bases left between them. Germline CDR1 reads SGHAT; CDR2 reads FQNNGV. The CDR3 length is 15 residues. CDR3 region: CASSLDFDSLREQYF. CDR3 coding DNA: TGTGCCAGCAGCTTAGATTTCGACAGTTTAAGGGAGCAGTACTTC.

The DNA for the CDR3 is TGCGCCAGCAGCTTGGGGGCACTAGCGGAACAAGAGACCCAGTACTTC. This codes for CASSLGALAEQETQYF. V is TRBV5-1 and J is TRBJ2-5; 8 positions agree with TRBD2. Germline loops: CDR1 SGHRS, CDR2 YFSETQ. The CDR3 sequence is 16 residues long. Unmatched junction bases numbered 6, after V lost 0 bases and J lost 2 bases.

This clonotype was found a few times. The CDR3 bases are TGCAGTGCTAGGTCTGTTGACGGCAATGAGCAGTTCTTC. Its protein is CSARSVDGNEQFF. V and J are TRBV20-1 and TRBJ2-1; D gene uncertain. CDR3 length equals 13 residues. In germline, CDR1 is DFQATT, CDR2 SNEGSKA (reference sequence). The germline V and J ends were trimmed by 3 bases and 6 bases, with 12 bases remaining between them.

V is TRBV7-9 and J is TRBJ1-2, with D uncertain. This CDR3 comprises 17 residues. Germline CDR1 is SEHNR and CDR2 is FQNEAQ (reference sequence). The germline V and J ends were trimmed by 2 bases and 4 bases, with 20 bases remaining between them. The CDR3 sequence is CASSLIPRAGESYGYTF. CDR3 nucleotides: TGTGCCAGCAGCTTAATACCGCGGGCCGGGGAATCCTATGGCTACACCTTC.